This TCR beta chain stems from a study of cytomegalovirus exposure and HLA in healthy donors. CDR3 length: 15 amino acids. The germline CDR1 and CDR2 sequences are LGHNA and YNFKEQ. V lost 3 bases and J lost 8; bases outside the gene matches: 6. Vbeta (60) and Jbeta (13) primers were used in the PCR. Profiled with immunoSEQ multiplex PCR; TCRdb holds only in-frame clones, not every one. Of under 200,000 clones listed, around 68% are singletons. Sequenced sample: PBMCs. The chain combines TRBV4-2 with TRBJ1-3; 11 nucleotides align to TRBD1. The receptor's source is a woman in her forties in good health and CMV-seropositive. The CDR3 sequence is CASSQPGTGGDTIYF. In nucleotides, the CDR3 is TGTGCCAGCAGCCAGCCAGGGACAGGGGGAGACACCATATATTTT.